This TCR beta chain was found in a study of blood T cell repertoires in COVID-19. Study at large: COVID-19 samples from acute and convalescent phases originated in the United States, Italy and Spain. Sample material is recorded as cDNA or gDNA derived from T cells, B-cell-depleted T cells, or PBMCs.

CDR3 length equals 14 residues. Germline lookup yields CDR1 LGHDT and CDR2 YNNKEL (reference sequence). Trimming took 0 bases from V and 7 from J, leaving 12 bases between them. Authors' processing steps: Reference gene primer amplification in the assay estimated nucleated cell counts. Assay used: immunoSEQ multiplex PCR; TCRdb lists only in-frame clones, some missing. V and J calls and clone size follow that table, whereas D and trimming were derived from the DNA. This repertoire shows over 140,000 clones, 77% found once; its top ten account for more than 8.5%. This clone was seen a handful of times.

This chain links TRBV3-1 (or the pseudogene TRBV3-2) with TRBJ1-2; D is unclear. The sequence was obtained from a woman in her forties or fifties with active or convalescent COVID-19. The sample was peripheral blood. Here the CDR3 DNA reads TGTGCCAGCAGCCAAGAACTCCGTGCTGGTGGCTACACCTTC. Translation: CASSQELRAGGYTF.